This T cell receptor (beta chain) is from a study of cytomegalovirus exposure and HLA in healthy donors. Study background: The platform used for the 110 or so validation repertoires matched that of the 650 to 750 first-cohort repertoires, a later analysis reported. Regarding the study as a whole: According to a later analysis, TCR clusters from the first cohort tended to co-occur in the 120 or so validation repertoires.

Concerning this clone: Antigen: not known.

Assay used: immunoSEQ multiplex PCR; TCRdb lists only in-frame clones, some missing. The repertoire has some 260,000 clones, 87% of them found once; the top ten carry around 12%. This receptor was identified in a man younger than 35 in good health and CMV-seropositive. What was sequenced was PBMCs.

CDR3 loop: CASSSTSGGTGELFF. The CDR3 nucleotides read TGTGCCAGCAGCTCCACTAGCGGGGGGACCGGGGAGCTGTTTTTT. This sequence joins TRBV7-2 and TRBJ2-2; 12 positions agree with TRBD2. The CDR3 is made up of 15 amino acids. Germline-derived CDR1 and CDR2 are SGHTA and FQGNSA. V lost 4 bases and J lost 5; bases outside the gene matches: 2. The full variable domain, its missing parts supplied by reference TRBV7-2 and TRBJ2-2, is GAGVSQSPSNKVTEKGKDVELRCDPISGHTALYWYRQSLGQGLEFLIYFQGNSAPDKSGLPSDRFSAERTGGSVSTLTIQRTQQEDSAVYLCASSSTSGGTGELFFGEGSRLTVL.